This note documents a single T cell receptor (beta chain) sequence. The CDR3 is 14 amino acids. CDR1 is SGHTA, CDR2 FQGNSA, per germline. Trimming took 3 bases from V and 2 from J, leaving 11 bases between them. The data stem from a study of blood T cell dynamics during melanoma immunotherapy. TCRdb keeps only in-frame clones here, not all; method: immunoSEQ multiplex PCR. The sample has 14,000 to 15,000 clones, 70% to 90% seen once; the top ten hold about 8%. This sample's time point: week 3, after first cycle of checkpoint inhibitor. Sequenced here: blood, sampled from a patient treated with checkpoint blockade. The receptor's source is a human donor with melanoma. J is TRBJ2-7 and V is TRBV7-2; perhaps TRBD1 as D (6 bases). The CDR3 here is CASSLVQGPYEQYF. The CDR3 nucleotides are TGTGCCAGCAGCTTGGTACAGGGACCCTACGAGCAGTACTTC. Full variable domain (outside the CDR3, taken from reference TRBV7-2 and TRBJ2-7): GAGVSQSPSNKVTEKGKDVELRCDPISGHTALYWYRQSLGQGLEFLIYFQGNSAPDKSGLPSDRFSAERTGGSVSTLTIQRTQQEDSAVYLCASSLVQGPYEQYFGPGTRLTVT.